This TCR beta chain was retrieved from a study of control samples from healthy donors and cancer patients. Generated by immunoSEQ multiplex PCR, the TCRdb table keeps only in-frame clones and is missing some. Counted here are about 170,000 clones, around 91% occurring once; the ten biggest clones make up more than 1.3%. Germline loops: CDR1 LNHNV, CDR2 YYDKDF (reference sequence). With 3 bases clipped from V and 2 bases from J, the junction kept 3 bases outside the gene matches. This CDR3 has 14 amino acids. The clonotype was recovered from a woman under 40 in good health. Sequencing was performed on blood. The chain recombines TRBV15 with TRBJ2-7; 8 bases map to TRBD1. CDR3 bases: TGTGCCACCAGCAGTAGGACAGGGCCCTACGAGCAGTACTTC. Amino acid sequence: CATSSRTGPYEQYF.